Presented here are 16 T cell receptor beta chains from one specimen sequenced in a study of blood T cells in healthy people across ages. Sample-barcoded 5' priming and a J-beta primer mix drove a second PCR of 7 to 11 cycles. TCRdb re-called the 5' RACE reads through MiXCR, storing one row per CDR3 protein. The sample has 700,000 to 900,000 distinct CDR3 sequences, about 53% seen once. The sequenced material came from blood. The receptors stem from an elderly man in good health.

This clonotype was seen only a few times. This chain joins TRBV6-1 and TRBJ2-1, with D perhaps matching TRBD1 or TRBD2 (6 bases each). There are 13 residues in the CDR3. The germline V and J ends were trimmed by 5 bases and 6 bases, with 11 bases remaining between them. The V gene's germline CDR1 is MNHNS and CDR2 SASEGT. For the CDR3, the DNA is TGTGCCAGCAGTCAGGGGAGGAGCAATGAGCAGTTCTTC. As protein: CASSQGRSNEQFF.

The V and J genes are TRBV9 and TRBJ1-2; no definite D call. Trimming removed 0 bases at V and 8 bases at J, with 11 bases between. CDR3 length: 13 amino acids. CDR1 is SGDLS and CDR2 is YYNGEE in the germline V gene. In nucleotides, the CDR3 is TGTGCCAGCAGCGTAGTAGAAGGCAGCGGCTACACCTTC. This sequence encodes CASSVVEGSGYTF.

The V and J genes are TRBV12-3 or TRBV12-4 and TRBJ1-2; the match to TRBD1 covers 12 bases. Trimming at V came to 7 bases and at J to 7 bases, leaving 7 bases not matched to a gene. The CDR3 consists of 14 residues. The CDR3 loop is CASTLGQGASGYTF. The DNA of the CDR3 is TGTGCCAGCACCCTGGGACAGGGGGCGTCTGGCTACACCTTC.

This clonotype has just a few counts. The chain is built from TRBV6-6 and TRBJ2-7; D might be TRBD2 (6 bases). Between the trimmed V and J ends, which lost 6 bases and 6 bases, there was a span of 21 bases. The CDR3 sequence is 15 residues long. The germline V gene has CDR1 MNHNY and CDR2 SVGAGI (reference sequence). The chain's CDR3 is CASSLTGLVFSEQYF. The CDR3 DNA follows: TGTGCCAGCAGCTTGACGGGACTTGTCTTCTCCGAGCAGTACTTC.

The chain uses TRBV7-2 and TRBJ2-7; 7 positions agree with TRBD2. J gave up 4 bases and V 4 bases, and 7 bases lay outside the gene matches. CDR1 SGHTA and CDR2 FQGNSA come from the germline V gene. The CDR3 covers 14 residues. The CDR3 sequence is CASSYTGTIYEQYF. In nucleotides, the CDR3 is TGTGCCAGCAGCTACACCGGGACTATATACGAGCAGTACTTC.

The count of this clonotype is one. This sequence joins TRBV6-2 or TRBV6-3 and TRBJ2-1; TRBD2 aligns across 7 bases. Germline trimming cut 2 bases from V and 0 bases from J; bases unmatched to any gene: 1. The CDR3 is 15 residues long. The germline V gene has CDR1 MNHEY and CDR2 SVGEGT. The CDR3 nucleotides are TGTGCCAGCAGTTACCGGGGGGTCTCCTACAATGAGCAGTTCTTC. Its translation: CASSYRGVSYNEQFF.

The chain carries TRBV5-1 and TRBJ2-7; D remains ambiguous. CDR3 length: 18 amino acids. Trimming removed 0 bases at V and 0 bases at J, with 19 bases between. Germline CDR1 and CDR2: SGHRS and YFSETQ. DNA for the CDR3: TGCGCCAGCAGCTTGGATAGCCGCACCTTACAGACCTCCTACGAGCAGTACTTC. Translating it yields CASSLDSRTLQTSYEQYF.

This CDR3 reads CASSQEGKGQASYNEQFF. The CDR3 bases are TGTGCCAGCAGCCAAGAGGGTAAAGGACAAGCCTCCTACAATGAGCAGTTCTTC. The chain carries TRBV14 and TRBJ2-1; a weak D match, TRBD1 (5 bases). Trimming removed 0 bases from V and 0 bases from J, with 15 bases in between. The CDR3 spans 18 residues. Germline V gives CDR1 SGHDN, CDR2 FVKESK.

This clonotype was found a few times. The rearrangement uses TRBV27 and TRBJ2-4, with 7 bases lining up with TRBD2. The CDR3 has 16 amino acids. J lost 1 base, V lost 5 bases, and 8 bases had no gene match. Germline V gene data show CDR1 as MNHEY and CDR2 as SMNVEV (reference sequence). The CDR3 protein is CASSRAGSGAKNIQYF. For the CDR3, the DNA is TGTGCCAGCAGTCGAGCGGGATCGGGGGCCAAAAACATTCAGTACTTC.

This rearrangement joins TRBV24-1 to TRBJ2-7, with 16 nucleotides matching TRBD2. The J call is in doubt because the DNA end fits TRBJ2-5 better. Germline values: CDR1 KGHDR, CDR2 SFDVKD. The length of the CDR3 is 19 residues. CDR3 sequence (DNA): TGTGCCACCAGTGATCCGGGGACTAGCGGGAGGGTGCCAAGGGAGACCCAGTACTTC. This encodes CATSDPGTSGRVPRETQYF.

The gene calls are TRBV28 and TRBJ2-7; a weak D match, TRBD2 (5 bases). From germline, CDR1 is MDHEN and CDR2 SYDVKM. V was shortened by 2 bases and J by 3 bases, with 8 bases between the two germline ends. The CDR3 consists of 13 residues. CDR3 DNA sequence: TGTGCCAGCAGTTTAGTCGGGAACTACGAGCAGTACTTC. It specifies CASSLVGNYEQYF.

The gene calls are TRBV2 and TRBJ2-1; tentatively, D is TRBD1 or TRBD2 (5 bases each). The length of the CDR3 is 14 residues. Germline V CDR1 and CDR2: SNHLY, FYNNEI. The V and J ends lost 5 bases and 1 base respectively, with 9 bases between them. As DNA, the CDR3 is TGTGCCAGCAGTACGGGACGTTCCTACAATGAGCAGTTCTTC. Its translation: CASSTGRSYNEQFF.

This chain joins TRBV5-8 and TRBJ2-1; D remains ambiguous. Germline CDR1 is SGHTS and CDR2 is YDEGEE. The CDR3 consists of 17 residues. V was clipped by 0 bases and J by 0 bases, with 13 bases between them. CDR3 sequence: CASSLAVLLSSYNEQFF. The CDR3 bases are TGTGCCAGCAGCTTGGCCGTGCTCCTGAGCTCCTACAATGAGCAGTTCTTC.

This clonotype was counted between two and nine times. The chain employs TRBV20-1 and TRBJ1-2; 8 bases fit TRBD1. The CDR3 extends over 14 amino acids. Germline CDR1 is DFQATT and CDR2 is SNEGSKA (reference sequence). V gave up 0 bases and J gave up 5 bases; unmatched junction bases: 5. The CDR3 DNA sequence: TGCAGTGCTAGAGATCGGACAGGGAGGTATGGCTACACCTTC. Its protein is CSARDRTGRYGYTF.

The genes are TRBV7-9 and TRBJ2-1, with TRBD2 matching over 7 bases. V trimming: 1 base; J trimming: 6 bases; junction bases outside the gene matches: 3. The length of the CDR3 is 14 residues. Germline CDR1 and CDR2: SEHNR and FQNEAQ (reference sequence). The CDR3 nucleotides are TGTGCCAGCAGCTTAGATGTAGCGGGCAATGAGCAGTTCTTC. This translates into CASSLDVAGNEQFF.

Concerning this clonotype itself: At one boundary the junction diverges from the germline segment, which might be a read error. This rearrangement joins TRBV30 to TRBJ2-3, with a weak D call TRBD2 (6 bases). This CDR3 is built from 13 residues. Germline values: CDR1 GTSNPN, CDR2 SVGIG (reference sequence). The CDR3 DNA reads as TGTGCGTGGATAAGCGGGTTCCACAGATACGCGTATTTT. The encoded protein is CAWISGFHRYAYF.